These 9 T cell receptor beta chains were all obtained from the same sample, sequenced in a study of T cell responses to AZD1222 COVID-19 vaccine (dated by TCRdb to the early 2020s). The time point label here, explained by the study, means: about 28 days (+/-7) after the second vaccine dose. Libraries were made using the immunoSEQ multiplex PCR assay. TCRdb mirrors the immuneACCESS table, restricted to in-frame sequences. Some clones are absent from its copies; in checked studies, under half trace to an unresolved V gene, and the reason for the others is unknown. Here the sample has 120,000 to 150,000 clones; about 86% occur a single time. About 5% of the sample goes to the ten largest clones. Sequenced here: peripheral blood, sampled 28 days after the second AZD1222 dose. These TCRs come from an adult who received the AZD1222 COVID-19 vaccine.

This clone was observed once. CDR3: CASSLEGGYEQYF. As DNA, the CDR3 is TGTGCCAGCAGCTTGGAGGGGGGCTACGAGCAGTACTTC. The V gene is TRBV7-7, the J gene TRBJ2-7; D could derive from TRBD1 or TRBD2 (6 bases each). Trimming shortened V by 3 bases and J by 3 bases, and 9 bases separated the two germline ends. The germline CDR1 and CDR2 sequences are SSHAT and FNYEAQ (reference sequence). CDR3 length equals 13 residues.

CDR3 coding DNA: TGTGCCAGCAACTCCCCGGCCGGGCAGGAGCTACCCCCGGCACCCCTCCACTTT. Translated: CASNSPAGQELPPAPLHF. The J gene is TRBJ1-6, the V gene TRBV7-8; D gene uncertain. The CDR3 runs to 18 residues. V shed 7 bases and J shed 11 bases, with 30 bases lying between them. The germline V gene encodes CDR1 SGHVS and CDR2 FQNEAQ.

This clone showed up just a few times. The rearrangement joins TRBV10-1 to TRBJ2-4; TRBD2 matches 8 bases. Germline CDR1 is WNHNN and CDR2 is SYGVQD (reference sequence). The CDR3 has 16 amino acids. The junction had 7 bases not matched to a gene; V was cut back by 3 bases and J by 3 bases. CDR3 in amino acids: CASSEGAGVGKNIQYF. The CDR3, as DNA: TGCGCCAGCAGTGAAGGAGCGGGAGTTGGCAAAAACATTCAGTACTTC.

The V and J genes are TRBV5-1 and TRBJ1-1, with 8 bases fitting TRBD1. CDR1 SGHRS and CDR2 YFSETQ come from the germline V gene. J gave up 5 bases and V 2 bases, and 5 bases lay outside the gene matches. CDR3 size: 14 residues. The CDR3 region is CASSLGQGATEAFF. The CDR3 region has the DNA TGCGCCAGCAGCTTAGGACAGGGAGCGACTGAAGCTTTCTTT.

The chain uses TRBV13 and TRBJ2-7, with 8 bases identical to TRBD1. This CDR3 spans 14 amino acids. Germline CDR1 is PRHDT and CDR2 is FYEKMQ (reference sequence). Trimming at V came to 5 bases and at J to 3 bases, leaving 6 bases not matched to a gene. CDR3 sequence: CASSTLGTGYEQYF. DNA for the CDR3: TGTGCCAGCAGCACCCTGGGGACAGGCTACGAGCAGTACTTC. The complete variable domain, with remaining parts taken from reference TRBV13 and TRBJ2-7, reads AAGVIQSPRHLIKEKRETATLKCYPIPRHDTVYWYQQGPGQDPQFLISFYEKMQSDKGSIPDRFSAQQFSDYHSELNMSSLELGDSALYFCASSTLGTGYEQYFGPGTRLTVT.

In its sample, this clone was seen a few times. The chain has TRBV10-3 and TRBJ2-7, with D possibly TRBD1 on 6 matching bases. The CDR3 runs to 14 residues. CDR1 and CDR2 from the germline V gene are ENHRY and SYGVKD. V lost 4 bases and J 2 bases, leaving 12 bases between the germline ends. The CDR3 loop is CAISGRTAAYEQYF. The CDR3 coding sequence is TGTGCCATCAGTGGTAGGACAGCCGCCTACGAGCAGTACTTC.

V and J are TRBV11-2 and TRBJ1-3; D is undetermined. Germline V gene lookup returns CDR1 SGHAT and CDR2 FQNNGV. The V end was cut by 5 bases, the J end by 0 bases, with 5 bases between. The CDR3 covers 13 residues. In DNA, the CDR3 is TGTGCCAGCAGCCCAGCCTCTGGAAACACCATATATTTT. It translates to CASSPASGNTIYF.

This clone turned up a few times. V and J are TRBV29-1 and TRBJ2-3; D is unresolved. The germline V and J ends were trimmed by 7 bases and 3 bases, with 11 bases remaining between them. The CDR3 has 12 residues. Germline V gene sequence: CDR1 SQVTM, CDR2 ANQGSEA. CDR3 coding DNA: TGCAGCGCCGGACGTCTAACAGATACGCAGTATTTT. It encodes CSAGRLTDTQYF.

This clone was seen only a few times. V gene TRBV4-1 combines with J gene TRBJ2-7; 7 nucleotides agree with TRBD2. The length of the CDR3 is 15 residues. The germline gives CDR1 MGHRA, CDR2 YSYEKL. V trimming: 0 bases; J trimming: 1 base; junction bases outside the gene matches: 3. The CDR3 is CASSQESSGSYEQYF. CDR3 bases: TGCGCCAGCAGCCAAGAATCTAGCGGATCCTACGAGCAGTACTTC.